The 16 T cell receptor beta chains given below trace back to one sample, sequenced in a study of shared clonotypes between healthy human individuals. Repertoires were generated with immunoSEQ multiplex PCR, while TCRdb's copy carries only in-frame clones and drops some. This sample yields 400,000 to 550,000 clones, of which less than 80% are seen a single time; approximately 12% belongs to the top ten. Sequencing was carried out using PBMCs. These receptors were collected from a woman aged 40 to 49 in good health. Some clones in this sample may be carry-over from other donors' samples.

This clone was seen a few times. The V gene is TRBV19, the J gene TRBJ2-5, with 11 nucleotides matching TRBD2. The CDR3 contains 14 residues. J lost 4 bases, V lost 5 bases, and 3 bases had no gene match. Germline assignment: CDR1 LNHDA and CDR2 SQIVND (reference sequence). The CDR3 DNA reads as TGTGCCAGTAGTGGACTAGCGGGCCCAGAGACCCAGTACTTC. This encodes CASSGLAGPETQYF. The full variable domain, rest sourced from reference TRBV19 and TRBJ2-5, is DGGITQSPKYLFRKEGQNVTLSCEQNLNHDAMYWYRQDPGQGLRLIYYSQIVNDFQKGDIAEGYSVSREKKESFPLTVTSAQKNPTAFYLCASSGLAGPETQYFGPGTRLLVL.

For the CDR3, the DNA is TGCGCCAGCAGCAACCAACCGACTAGCGGTCGTGTTTACTTC. Translation gives CASSNQPTSGRVYF. This rearrangement joins TRBV4-3 to TRBJ2-7; 9 nucleotides line up with TRBD2. This CDR3 has 14 amino acids. The V segment lost 5 bases and the J segment 13 bases; nucleotides outside the gene matches: 15. Looked up from germline, CDR1 is LGHNA and CDR2 is YSLEER.

The rearrangement uses TRBV5-6 and TRBJ2-1; D is undetermined. The ends were cut back, 0 bases at V and 5 bases at J, with 18 bases in the middle. Germline CDR1 reads SGHDT; CDR2 reads YYEEEE. There are 17 residues in the CDR3. CDR3 region: CASSLGSPPYSDNEQFF. CDR3 in DNA: TGTGCCAGCAGCTTGGGAAGCCCCCCATACTCAGACAATGAGCAGTTCTTC.

This sequence joins TRBV30 and TRBJ2-7; TRBD2 matches at 10 bases. Germline-derived CDR1 and CDR2 are GTSNPN and SVGIG (reference sequence). J lost 3 bases, V lost 2 bases, and 1 base had no gene match. This CDR3 is 13 amino acids long. CDR3 nucleotides: TGTGCCTGGAGTCTAGCGGGAGACTACGAGCAGTACTTC. Translating it yields CAWSLAGDYEQYF.

The chain links TRBV6-1 to TRBJ2-7, with D unclear. The CDR3 consists of 14 residues. V was cut by 0 bases and J by 7 bases, with 13 bases left in between. CDR1 is MNHNS and CDR2 is SASEGT in the germline V gene. The CDR3 spells CASSEALTGVEQYF. In DNA form, the CDR3 reads TGTGCCAGCAGTGAAGCGCTGACCGGTGTAGAGCAGTACTTC.

The CDR3, as DNA: TGTGCCAGCAGCTTATTCATGGGGATATACGAGCAGTACTTC. Protein: CASSLFMGIYEQYF. The V call is TRBV7-2, the J call TRBJ2-7, with D uncertain. In germline, CDR1 is SGHTA, CDR2 FQGNSA. The CDR3 is 14 residues long. V was shortened by 2 bases and J by 4 bases, with 12 bases between the two germline ends.

The J gene is TRBJ2-7, the V gene TRBV29-1, with D possibly matching TRBD1 (5 bases). The germline V gene encodes CDR1 SQVTM and CDR2 ANQGSEA. This CDR3 comprises 15 residues. V was clipped by 2 bases and J by 2 bases, with 16 bases between them. The CDR3 region is CSVELGQGFAYEQYF. The CDR3 DNA reads TGCAGCGTTGAACTCGGTCAGGGTTTTGCCTACGAGCAGTACTTC.

At least ten counts were recorded for this clone. In nucleotides, the CDR3 is TGTGCCAGTAGTACGCCGGGACTCCTAAATGAGCAGTTCTTC. It is translated as CASSTPGLLNEQFF. This chain links TRBV19 with TRBJ2-1; D possibly corresponds to TRBD2 (6 bases). V gave up 4 bases and J gave up 7 bases, with 14 bases separating them. The CDR3 has 14 residues. Germline-derived CDR1 and CDR2 are LNHDA and SQIVND (reference sequence).

V is TRBV15 and J is TRBJ1-5; no clear D gene. The CDR3 has 14 residues. Germline V gene data show CDR1 as LNHNV and CDR2 as YYDKDF (reference sequence). The V gene lost 2 bases and the J gene lost 2 bases, with 7 bases spanning the gap. The CDR3 bases are TGTGCCACCAGCAGAAGTTGGGGCAATCAGCCCCAGCATTTT. This gives the protein CATSRSWGNQPQHF.

This clone was seen at least ten times. The V call is TRBV29-1, the J call TRBJ2-7; 8 positions agree with TRBD2. The germline CDR1 and CDR2 sequences are SQVTM and ANQGSEA. Germline trimming cut 1 base from V and 2 bases from J; bases unmatched to any gene: 1. The CDR3 has 13 amino acids. The CDR3 DNA reads TGCAGCGTTGAAGTTAGCGGGACCTACGAGCAGTACTTC. Encoded protein: CSVEVSGTYEQYF.

This clone was recorded once. This chain links TRBV11-3 with TRBJ2-1, with D maybe TRBD2 (5 bases). There are 15 residues in the CDR3. V was trimmed by 8 bases and J by 8 bases, leaving 22 bases between them. The germline gives CDR1 SGHNT, CDR2 YENEEA. CDR3 sequence: CASSRRSAGGDEQFF. The CDR3 DNA sequence: TGTGCCAGCTCCCGGCGTTCTGCGGGCGGAGATGAGCAGTTCTTC.

J is TRBJ1-3 and V is TRBV19, with 7 bases fitting TRBD1. The CDR3 consists of 13 residues. Per the germline V gene, CDR1 is LNHDA and CDR2 is SQIVND (reference sequence). With 10 bases clipped from V and 2 bases from J, the junction kept 5 bases outside the gene matches. CDR3: CAIRDRAGNTIYF. The CDR3 DNA follows: TGTGCCATAAGGGACAGAGCTGGAAACACCATATATTTT.

This clone was seen at least ten times. This chain links TRBV7-2 with TRBJ2-7; 7 bases align to TRBD1. CDR1 and CDR2 from the germline V gene are SGHTA and FQGNSA. The CDR3 is made up of 13 amino acids. The junction had 5 bases not matched to a gene; V was cut back by 6 bases and J by 3 bases. In nucleotides, the CDR3 is TGTGCCAGCAGGCCTACAGGGGTCTACGAGCAGTACTTC. It encodes CASRPTGVYEQYF.

The chain carries TRBV7-9 and TRBJ1-2; TRBD1 might be the D (6 bases). There are 14 residues in the CDR3. V was shortened by 4 bases and J by 8 bases, with 17 bases between the two germline ends. Germline V lookup: CDR1 SEHNR, CDR2 FQNEAQ (reference sequence). The CDR3 reads CASSSRDTLAGYTF. For the CDR3, the DNA is TGTGCCAGCAGCTCCCGGGACACCCTAGCAGGCTACACCTTC.

V gene TRBV19 combines with J gene TRBJ2-3; D is uncertain. The ends were cut back, 4 bases at V and 1 base at J, with 9 bases in the middle. The germline V gene encodes CDR1 LNHDA and CDR2 SQIVND (reference sequence). The CDR3 is 14 amino acids. The CDR3 DNA sequence: TGTGCCAGTAGTACCCGGGCGGGCACAGATACGCAGTATTTT. It codes for CASSTRAGTDTQYF. Filled out from reference TRBV19 and TRBJ2-3, the complete variable domain reads DGGITQSPKYLFRKEGQNVTLSCEQNLNHDAMYWYRQDPGQGLRLIYYSQIVNDFQKGDIAEGYSVSREKKESFPLTVTSAQKNPTAFYLCASSTRAGTDTQYFGPGTRLTVL.

J is TRBJ2-7 and V is TRBV7-8; 11 nucleotides line up with TRBD1. V shed 5 bases and J 7 bases; nucleotides not matched to a gene: 10. The CDR3 contains 15 residues. CDR1 and CDR2 from the germline V gene are SGHVS and FQNEAQ. The CDR3: CASSPIGGQGVEQYF. The CDR3 nucleotides read TGTGCCAGCAGCCCGATAGGGGGACAGGGGGTAGAGCAGTACTTC.